This T cell receptor (beta chain) was profiled in a study of cytotoxic CD8 clonotypes in ibrutinib-treated CLL. At the level of the study: Complete response was seen in 2 patients and partial in some 25; some 12 progressed and about 15 stayed remitted after a median approximately 70 months. Study-wide points: Public clonotypes showed up rarely, and on treatment they shrank or held steady. Clonality went higher at ibrutinib response and then dropped back toward baseline at progression. Starting clonality was above that of age-matched healthy donors and tracked circulating CD8+ T-cell counts.

Regarding this clone: Its antigen is not known.

The CDR3 runs to 14 residues. Trimming removed 6 bases from V and 5 bases from J, with 14 bases in between. Clones were read by immunoSEQ multiplex PCR, and TCRdb kept only the in-frame ones, dropping some. In the table there are approximately 150,000 clones, about 84% of which are singletons. The sequence derives from a human donor with chronic lymphocytic leukemia. This chain joins TRBV23-1 and TRBJ1-5, with D tentatively TRBD1 (6 bases). TRBV23-1 counts as an open reading frame of uncertain function. Sequencing used PBMCs, obtained after 24 months of ibrutinib treatment. CDR3 DNA: TGCGCCAGCAGCAGAACAGGGCTCCATCAGCCCCAGCATTTT. It codes for CASSRTGLHQPQHF.